Listed below are T cell receptor beta chains from one sample, sequenced in a study of cytomegalovirus exposure and HLA in healthy donors. TCRdb's copy holds only in-frame clones and misses some; the assay was immunoSEQ multiplex PCR. The data contain around 130,000 clones, roughly 82% of them seen just once; the ten biggest clones take up roughly 5.2%. The sample comprised PBMCs. These receptors were collected from a young man in good health and CMV-seropositive. The CDR3 runs from the conserved cysteine through the conserved F or W. The D gene is left open where the match is weak. Expanded clones are given a class, and other clones once, few, many or no size at all.

clone_size	v_call	j_call	d_call	cdr3_aa	cdr3_nt
-	TRBV4-2	TRBJ2-2	TRBD2	CASSQDLPSGRVRTGELFF	TGTGCCAGCAGCCAAGATTTACCTAGCGGGAGGGTAAGGACCGGGGAGCTGTTTTTT
few	TRBV9	TRBJ1-2	-	CASSVGQDFYGYTF	TGTGCCAGCAGCGTAGGACAGGACTTCTATGGCTACACCTTC
-	TRBV9	TRBJ2-5	-	CASSVASRAAGRETQYF	TGTGCCAGCAGCGTAGCTTCGAGGGCTGCGGGCCGAGAGACCCAGTACTTC
-	TRBV12-5	TRBJ2-1	-	CASGLQGRFNEQFF	TGTGCTAGTGGTTTACAGGGTCGATTCAATGAGCAGTTCTTC
-	TRBV28	TRBJ1-1	TRBD1	CASSLSDRGEWVRGAFF	TGTGCCAGCAGTTTATCGGACAGGGGGGAGTGGGTTAGGGGAGCTTTCTTT
-	TRBV27	TRBJ2-7	-	CASRRERSGEQYF	TGTGCCAGCAGACGGGAGAGGTCGGGCGAGCAGTACTTC
once	TRBV5-5	TRBJ1-2	-	CASSLSAAAPIDYGYTF	TGTGCCAGCAGCTTGTCCGCGGCAGCCCCCATTGACTATGGCTACACCTTC
-	TRBV9	TRBJ2-6	TRBD1	CASSVAGQGIIESGANGLTF	TGTGCCAGCAGCGTCGCCGGACAGGGTATAATAGAATCTGGGGCCAACGGCCTGACTTTC
once	TRBV2	TRBJ1-1	-	CASRGDFNTEAFF	TGTGCCAGCAGAGGGGATTTCAACACTGAAGCTTTCTTT
-	TRBV10-2	TRBJ1-4	-	CASSGTGTNEKLFF	TGCGCCAGCAGCGGGACTGGTACTAATGAAAAACTGTTTTTT
-	TRBV9	TRBJ1-2	TRBD1	CASSSVGPLTGDYGYTF	TGTGCCAGCAGTAGCGTAGGTCCCCTGACAGGGGACTATGGCTACACCTTC
-	TRBV5-1	TRBJ2-7	TRBD2	CASSFGGTLSSYEQYF	TGCGCCAGCAGCTTCGGGGGGACGCTGAGCTCCTACGAGCAGTACTTC
-	TRBV18	TRBJ1-1	-	CASSPKRIQRNTEAFF	TGTGCCAGCTCACCAAAAAGGATACAGAGGAACACTGAAGCTTTCTTT
once	TRBV1	TRBJ1-1	-	CTSSRVTKAFF	TGCACCAGCAGCCGAGTGACTAAAGCTTTCTTT
-	TRBV6-5	TRBJ2-2	-	CASSLTGELFF	TGTGCCAGCAGCCTGACCGGGGAGCTGTTTTTT
-	TRBV7-7	TRBJ2-1	TRBD1	CASSQDRGHEQFF	TGTGCTAGCAGCCAAGACAGGGGCCATGAGCAGTTCTTC
-	TRBV30	TRBJ2-7	-	CAWSVPAWSSYEQYF	TGTGCCTGGAGTGTACCAGCCTGGAGCTCCTACGAGCAGTACTTC
-	TRBV5-1	TRBJ2-7	TRBD1	CASSLLGTGAIIYEQYF	TGCGCCAGCAGCTTGTTAGGGACAGGGGCAATCATCTACGAGCAGTACTTC
-	TRBV27	TRBJ1-3	-	CASSPGVSGNTIYF	TGTGCCAGCAGTCCAGGGGTTTCTGGAAACACCATATATTTT
-	TRBV6-5	TRBJ2-2	TRBD1	CASSYRQGTGELFF	TGTGCCAGCAGCTATAGACAGGGGACCGGGGAGCTGTTTTTT
-	TRBV18	TRBJ2-2	TRBD2	CASSSTSGSTGELFF	TGTGCCAGCTCATCGACTAGCGGGTCCACCGGGGAGCTGTTTTTT
few	TRBV19	TRBJ1-1	-	CASSIGSEGHSEAFF	TGTGCCAGTAGTATAGGATCGGAGGGCCACTCTGAAGCTTTCTTT
-	TRBV6-6	TRBJ2-5	TRBD1	CASSLQGQETQYF	TGTGCCAGCAGCTTACAGGGGCAAGAGACCCAGTACTTC
-	TRBV29-1	TRBJ1-1	-	CSVGGGGTEAFF	TGCAGCGTCGGGGGGGGCGGGACTGAAGCTTTCTTT
-	TRBV5-5	TRBJ2-7	TRBD2	CASSLEGSGSSYEQYF	TGTGCCAGCAGCTTGGAGGGCAGCGGGAGCTCCTACGAGCAGTACTTC
few	TRBV7-9	TRBJ1-1	-	CASSPHPGAEAFF	TGTGCCAGCAGCCCTCACCCGGGGGCTGAAGCTTTCTTT
few	TRBV5-1	TRBJ2-7	TRBD1	CASSPPDRDGYEQYF	TGCGCCAGCAGCCCCCCCGACAGGGATGGCTACGAGCAGTACTTC
-	TRBV2	TRBJ1-5	-	CASSEVSQIRWHF	TGTGCCAGCAGTGAAGTTTCTCAGATCCGTTGGCATTTT
-	TRBV5-6	TRBJ1-2	-	CASSLLYGYTF	TGTGCCAGCAGCTTATTATATGGCTACACCTTC
-	TRBV18	TRBJ2-5	-	CASSPVRGETQYF	TGTGCCAGCTCACCAGTACGGGGAGAGACCCAGTACTTC
-	TRBV5-4	TRBJ1-4	-	CASSPGGRRNEKLFF	TGTGCCAGCAGCCCGGGAGGCAGGAGGAATGAAAAACTGTTTTTT
-	TRBV7-9	TRBJ1-2	-	CASSSPPKDGFGVVGYTF	TGTGCCAGCAGCTCCCCACCTAAAGACGGGTTCGGGGTCGTGGGCTACACCTTC
few	TRBV5-1	TRBJ1-1	TRBD1	CASSSGTGLNTEAFF	TGCGCCAGCAGCTCGGGGACAGGGTTGAACACTGAAGCTTTCTTT
-	TRBV21-1	TRBJ2-1	-	CASNKSDRSGRYNEQFF	TGTGCCAGCAACAAATCGGATCGTAGCGGGCGCTACAATGAGCAGTTCTTC
-	TRBV7-7	TRBJ2-2	-	CASSPDGANTGELFF	TGTGCTAGCAGCCCCGACGGGGCGAACACCGGGGAGCTGTTTTTT
-	TRBV4-2	TRBJ1-6	-	CASSQGLVYNSPLHF	TGTGCCAGCAGCCAAGGGTTAGTGTATAATTCACCCCTCCACTTT
-	TRBV2	TRBJ2-2	TRBD1	CASSEPGQGWTGELFF	TGTGCCAGCAGCGAACCGGGACAGGGGTGGACCGGGGAGCTGTTTTTT
-	TRBV6-4	TRBJ1-2	-	CASSPAGRRGYTF	TGTGCCAGCAGTCCTGCGGGTAGGAGAGGCTACACCTTC
-	TRBV11-1	TRBJ2-1	-	CASTTGQGLNEQFF	TGTGCCAGCACGACAGGTCAGGGTTTGAATGAGCAGTTCTTC
once	TRBV30	TRBJ1-3	-	CAWSVGNGNTIYF	TGTGCCTGGAGTGTGGGCAATGGAAACACCATATATTTT
-	TRBV5-6	TRBJ1-1	-	CASSRGLLVNTEAFF	TGTGCCAGCAGCCGCGGCTTGCTCGTGAACACTGAAGCTTTCTTT
-	TRBV19	TRBJ1-5	TRBD1	CASSQRRDRGGQPQHF	TGTGCCAGTAGCCAGCGCCGGGACAGGGGGGGTCAGCCCCAGCATTTT
-	TRBV6-1	TRBJ2-1	TRBD2	CASRALAGGGGEQFF	TGTGCCAGCAGGGCCTTAGCGGGAGGGGGTGGTGAGCAGTTCTTC
-	TRBV10-1	TRBJ1-1	-	CASSDRGKNTEAFF	TGCGCCAGCAGTGACAGGGGAAAGAACACTGAAGCTTTCTTT
-	TRBV7-8	TRBJ1-2	TRBD1	CASSPYRGGNGYTF	TGTGCCAGCAGCCCCTACCGAGGGGGCAATGGCTACACCTTC